Below are 32 T cell receptor beta chains sequenced from a single sample in a study of blood T cells in healthy people across ages. Primed by a sample-barcoded 5' primer and a J-beta primer mix, a second PCR proceeded for about 7 to 12 cycles. MiXCR, run by TCRdb on the 5' RACE reads, gives a single entry per CDR3 protein. The data show about 970,000 distinct CDR3 sequences, roughly 51% seen once. The source material was blood. These receptors originate from a woman in her sixties or seventies in good health.

The chain joins TRBV28 to TRBJ2-5; 10 bases map to TRBD1. TRBJ2-7 matches the DNA end more closely, so the J call is doubtful. The germline CDR1 and CDR2 sequences are MDHEN and SYDVKM. This CDR3 contains 14 residues. CDR3 bases: TGTGCCAGCAGTCCCACGGGACAGGGGAGCGAGCAGTACTTC. Protein: CASSPTGQGSEQYF.

The chain employs TRBV12-3 or TRBV12-4 and TRBJ1-1; a possible D gene is TRBD1 (5 bases). The CDR3 spans 13 residues. V lost 6 bases and J lost 2, with 10 bases in between. The CDR3 here is CASRNRYNTEAFF. The CDR3 nucleotides are TGTGCCAGCAGAAACAGGTACAACACTGAAGCTTTCTTT.

The chain uses TRBV11-1 and TRBJ2-1; D may correspond to TRBD1 or TRBD2 (5 bases each). Per germline, CDR1 SGHAT and CDR2 FQDESV (reference sequence). This CDR3 has 15 amino acids. The ends were cut back, 0 bases at V and 6 bases at J, with 12 bases in the middle. The CDR3: CASSLASEGRNEQFF. CDR3 coding DNA: TGTGCCAGCAGCTTAGCGAGCGAGGGACGCAATGAGCAGTTCTTC. Based on the CDR3 plus reference TRBV11-1 and TRBJ2-1, the full variable domain is EAEVAQSPRYKITEKSQAVAFWCDPISGHATLYWYRQILGQGPELLVQFQDESVVDDSQLPKDRFSAERLKGVDSTLKIQPAELGDSAMYLCASSLASEGRNEQFFGPGTRLTVL.

There are a few counts of this clonotype. This rearrangement joins TRBV5-6 to TRBJ2-7; 10 nucleotides match TRBD1. The ends lost 3 bases at V and 3 bases at J; junction bases unmatched: 6. There are 15 residues in the CDR3. Germline CDR1 is SGHDT and CDR2 is YYEEEE. CDR3 in DNA: TGTGCCAGCAGCTCAGGACAGGGGGGAATCTACGAGCAGTACTTC. This translates into CASSSGQGGIYEQYF.

This clonotype was seen a few times. The J gene is TRBJ2-1, the V gene TRBV6-2 or TRBV6-3, with D perhaps TRBD2 (5 bases). Germline V gene data show CDR1 as MNHEY and CDR2 as SVGEGT. This CDR3 has 13 residues. Trimming took 4 bases from V and 6 from J, leaving 10 bases between them. CDR3 in DNA: TGTGCCAGCAGTTCTCCGGCGGGCAATGAGCAGTTCTTC. Its translation: CASSSPAGNEQFF.

The chain uses TRBV5-1 and TRBJ2-3; D gene uncertain. With 4 bases removed from V and 6 bases from J, the gap between germline ends came to 9 bases. This CDR3 is built from 12 residues. Germline V gene data show CDR1 as SGHRS and CDR2 as YFSETQ. The CDR3 loop is CASSPDQDTQYF. In nucleotides, the CDR3 is TGCGCCAGCAGCCCAGACCAGGATACGCAGTATTTT.

V usage is TRBV7-9 and J usage is TRBJ2-1; possibly TRBD1 for D (5 bases). Trimming shortened V by 5 bases and J by 9 bases, and 14 bases separated the two germline ends. The CDR3 runs 13 residues. Germline CDR1 and CDR2: SEHNR and FQNEAQ (reference sequence). The DNA of the CDR3 is TGTGCCAGCAGCCAACAGGTTTACGGTGAGCAGTTCTTC. Amino acids: CASSQQVYGEQFF. Together with reference TRBV7-9 and TRBJ2-1, the CDR3 gives the full variable domain: DTGVSQNPRHKITKRGQNVTFRCDPISEHNRLYWYRQTLGQGPEFLTYFQNEAQLEKSRLLSDRFSAERPKGSFSTLEIQRTEQGDSAMYLCASSQQVYGEQFFGPGTRLTVL.

This clonotype turned up a few times. J is TRBJ2-3 and V is TRBV27, with 12 bases that match TRBD2. This CDR3 spans 14 amino acids. The J segment lost 5 bases and the V segment lost 7 bases, leaving 4 bases of the junction unmatched. CDR1 is MNHEY and CDR2 is SMNVEV in the germline V gene (reference sequence). CDR3 DNA sequence: TGTGCCAGCAAACTAGCGGGAGGTGGAGATACGCAGTATTTT. It is translated as CASKLAGGGDTQYF.

This chain connects TRBV20-1 to TRBJ2-5; 11 bases match TRBD2. V shed 4 bases, J shed 5 bases, and the junction held 6 bases outside the gene matches. Germline CDR1 is DFQATT and CDR2 is SNEGSKA (reference sequence). There are 14 residues in the CDR3. The chain's CDR3 is CSAISGRAWETQYF. The CDR3 region has the DNA TGCAGTGCTATTAGCGGGAGGGCTTGGGAGACCCAGTACTTC.

This rearrangement joins TRBV21-1 to TRBJ2-2; whether TRBD1, the table's D call, matches the DNA was not checked. TRBV21-1 is a pseudogene locus. The CDR3 is 14 amino acids. CDR3 protein: CASSKERGTDWLFF. CDR3 bases: TGTGCCAGCAGCAAAGAGAGAGGGACAGACTGGTTGTTTTTT.

V gene TRBV20-1 combines with J gene TRBJ2-7; weak D call: TRBD2 (5 bases). The V gene lost 0 bases and the J gene lost 3 bases, with 21 bases spanning the gap. The CDR3 consists of 17 residues. The V gene's germline CDR1 is DFQATT and CDR2 SNEGSKA (reference sequence). The CDR3 region is CSARDSGSTSSFYEQYF. The DNA for the CDR3 is TGCAGTGCTAGAGATTCGGGCTCAACTTCTAGCTTCTACGAGCAGTACTTC.

The chain is built from TRBV4-1 and TRBJ2-5, with 9 bases lining up with TRBD2. The better agreement between TRBJ2-7 and the DNA end casts doubt on the J call. Germline CDR1 is MGHRA and CDR2 is YSYEKL. This CDR3 contains 16 residues. CDR3 in DNA: TGCGCCAGCAGCCAAGTTCAGGTAGCGGGAGTCTACGAGCAGTACTTC. It specifies CASSQVQVAGVYEQYF.

This sequence joins TRBV4-1 and TRBJ2-3; 8 nucleotides agree with TRBD2. Germline V gene data show CDR1 as MGHRA and CDR2 as YSYEKL. The V segment lost 4 bases and the J segment 4 bases; nucleotides outside the gene matches: 10. This CDR3 has 16 residues. CDR3 nucleotide sequence: TGCGCCAGCAGCCGCTCAAGCGGGGGAGGGGCAGATACGCAGTATTTT. It yields the protein CASSRSSGGGADTQYF.

The chain couples TRBV7-2 to TRBJ2-3; D possibly uses TRBD1 or TRBD2 (5 bases each). The CDR3 totals 15 residues. Germline loops: CDR1 SGHTA, CDR2 FQGNSA. Deletions cut 7 bases from V and 3 bases from J, with 17 bases between. DNA for the CDR3: TGTGCCAGCACTGGGGCCTCTAGGAGGACAGATACGCAGTATTTT. Its protein is CASTGASRRTDTQYF.

This chain links TRBV12-3 or TRBV12-4 with TRBJ2-1, with a possible D match to TRBD2 (6 bases). The CDR3 spans 16 residues. Deletions cut 3 bases from V and 7 bases from J, with 19 bases between. The CDR3 sequence: CASSFEWEATHNEQFF. Written as DNA, the CDR3 is TGTGCCAGCAGTTTCGAGTGGGAGGCCACCCATAATGAGCAGTTCTTC.

J is TRBJ2-3 and V is TRBV29-1, with D possibly called TRBD1 or TRBD2 (5 bases each). Germline loops: CDR1 SQVTM, CDR2 ANQGSEA. The V end was cut by 8 bases, the J end by 1 base, with 16 bases between. This CDR3 has 14 amino acids. CDR3 in amino acids: CSSGPSLGTDTQYF. The CDR3 nucleotides read TGCAGCTCGGGGCCCTCGTTGGGCACAGATACGCAGTATTTT.

V usage is TRBV7-9 and J usage is TRBJ1-2, with D uncertain. CDR3 length: 14 amino acids. V lost 2 bases and J lost 8, with 15 bases in between. CDR1 is SEHNR, CDR2 FQNEAQ, per germline (reference sequence). DNA for the CDR3: TGTGCCAGCAGCTTAACCGGGCCTCAAGGAGGCTACACCTTC. Translation: CASSLTGPQGGYTF.

The rearrangement uses TRBV11-2 and TRBJ2-5; no clear D. Germline V lookup: CDR1 SGHAT, CDR2 FQNNGV. V was trimmed by 7 bases and J by 1 base, leaving 13 bases between them. CDR3 length: 14 amino acids. CDR3 coding DNA: TGTGCCAGCAAGCCCGGGCACATCCAAGAGACCCAGTACTTC. This translates into CASKPGHIQETQYF. Based on the CDR3 plus reference TRBV11-2 and TRBJ2-5, the full variable domain is EAGVAQSPRYKIIEKRQSVAFWCNPISGHATLYWYQQILGQGPKLLIQFQNNGVVDDSQLPKDRFSAERLKGVDSTLKIQPAKLEDSAVYLCASKPGHIQETQYFGPGTRLLVL.

The chain carries TRBV12-3 or TRBV12-4 and TRBJ2-3, with D tentatively TRBD1 (6 bases). V was cut by 3 bases and J by 6 bases, with 19 bases left in between. The CDR3 covers 16 residues. This chain's CDR3 is CASSFGGAPRGDTQYF. CDR3 sequence (DNA): TGTGCCAGCAGTTTTGGGGGAGCGCCGAGGGGGGATACGCAGTATTTT.

This clonotype was seen a handful of times. The gene calls are TRBV28 and TRBJ2-1; 10 nucleotides match TRBD1. Germline V gene lookup returns CDR1 MDHEN and CDR2 SYDVKM. V lost 7 bases and J lost 4; bases outside the gene matches: 1. There are 13 residues in the CDR3. The CDR3 spells CASMDRGYNEQFF. CDR3 sequence (DNA): TGTGCCAGCATGGACAGGGGGTACAATGAGCAGTTCTTC.

The chain links TRBV24-1 to TRBJ2-3, with 8 bases aligning to TRBD2. Germline V lookup: CDR1 KGHDR, CDR2 SFDVKD. V shed 5 bases and J 0 bases; nucleotides not matched to a gene: 3. This CDR3 contains 15 residues. The CDR3 sequence: CATSVPSGSTDTQYF. For the CDR3, the DNA is TGTGCCACCAGTGTCCCTAGCGGGAGCACAGATACGCAGTATTTT.

This chain connects TRBV15 to TRBJ2-5, with 11 bases identical to TRBD2. J lost 5 bases, V lost 5 bases, and 10 bases had no gene match. The germline V gene encodes CDR1 LNHNV and CDR2 YYDKDF (reference sequence). The CDR3 spans 16 residues. Here the CDR3 DNA reads TGTGCCACCAGCTCAGCTAGCGGGGGGATGTTGGAGACCCAGTACTTC. Protein sequence: CATSSASGGMLETQYF. The whole variable domain, remainder taken from reference TRBV15 and TRBJ2-5, is DAMVIQNPRYQVTQFGKPVTLSCSQTLNHNVMYWYQQKSSQAPKLLFHYYDKDFNNEADTPDNFQSRRPNTSFCFLDIRSPGLGDTAMYLCATSSASGGMLETQYFGPGTRLLVL.

The chain has TRBV7-9 and TRBJ2-3, with TRBD1 matching over 9 bases. CDR1 SEHNR and CDR2 FQNEAQ come from the germline V gene (reference sequence). Trimming removed 6 bases from V and 4 bases from J; junction bases left unmatched: 8. This CDR3 is 15 amino acids long. The DNA for the CDR3 is TGTGCCAGCAGTCCCGACAGGGGGTTTGCAGATACGCAGTATTTT. Amino acids: CASSPDRGFADTQYF. The full variable domain, its missing parts supplied by reference TRBV7-9 and TRBJ2-3, is DTGVSQNPRHKITKRGQNVTFRCDPISEHNRLYWYRQTLGQGPEFLTYFQNEAQLEKSRLLSDRFSAERPKGSFSTLEIQRTEQGDSAMYLCASSPDRGFADTQYFGPGTRLTVL.

The chain employs TRBV6-1 and TRBJ2-1, with D possibly being TRBD2 (5 bases). V lost 6 bases and J 2 bases, leaving 8 bases between the germline ends. Germline V CDR1 and CDR2: MNHNS, SASEGT. The CDR3 runs to 13 residues. The CDR3 DNA sequence: TGTGCCAGCAGAGAGGGAACCTACAATGAGCAGTTCTTC. It specifies CASREGTYNEQFF.

The gene calls are TRBV6-6 and TRBJ1-2; possible D gene TRBD1, 6 bases. The CDR3 covers 12 residues. The V gene's germline CDR1 is MNHNY and CDR2 SVGAGI (reference sequence). The V end lost 4 bases, the J end lost 8 bases, and 11 bases lay between the germline ends. CDR3 bases: TGTGCCAGCAGTTGGGGGGCGGAAGGCTACACCTTC. Residues: CASSWGAEGYTF.

In regard to this clonotype: Being one base from a much bigger clone, this may be a read error. The chain links TRBV15 to TRBJ2-1; no clear D gene. This CDR3 comprises 13 residues. Germline assignment: CDR1 LNHNV and CDR2 YYDKDF (reference sequence). In DNA form, the CDR3 reads TGTGCCACCAGCAGCGGGCTTGTGAATGTGCAGTTCTTC. Amino acids: CATSSGLVNVQFF. The entire variable domain, with the rest obtained from reference TRBV15 and TRBJ2-1, is as follows: DAMVIQNPRYQVTQFGKPVTLSCSQTLNHNVMYWYQQKSSQAPKLLFHYYDKDFNNEADTPDNFQSRRPNTSFCFLDIRSPGLGDTAMYLCATSSGLVNVQFFGPGTRLTVL.

The J gene is TRBJ1-2, the V gene TRBV11-2; no clear D gene. Germline lookup yields CDR1 SGHAT and CDR2 FQNNGV. V was cut by 6 bases and J by 6 bases, with 23 bases left in between. The CDR3 is 16 residues long. The CDR3 sequence is CASSRQEIAVLDGYTF. For the CDR3, the DNA is TGTGCCAGCAGTCGTCAAGAGATCGCGGTGTTGGATGGCTACACCTTC.

This clonotype was counted a few times. V usage is TRBV9 and J usage is TRBJ2-5, with TRBD2 as a possible D gene (6 bases). V was pared by 0 bases and J by 2 bases, with 11 bases between. The V gene's germline CDR1 is SGDLS and CDR2 YYNGEE. This CDR3 region has 15 residues. Here the CDR3 DNA reads TGTGCCAGCAGCGTAGGCTCGGGACTGCAAGAGACCCAGTACTTC. This gives the protein CASSVGSGLQETQYF.

A word on this clonotype: This may stem from a read error, because a much larger clone lies one nucleotide away. CDR3 in amino acids: CASSTTRNTEAFF. The CDR3 DNA is TGTGCCAGCAGTACGACAAGGAACACTGAAGCTTTCTTT. J is TRBJ1-1 and V is TRBV12-3 or TRBV12-4, with D unresolved. Trimming took 5 bases from V and 1 from J, leaving 8 bases between them. CDR3 length equals 13 residues.

This clonotype was recorded once. The rearrangement uses TRBV7-3 and TRBJ1-1, with TRBD1 matching 7 bases. Germline loops: CDR1 SGHTA, CDR2 FQGTGA. This CDR3 comprises 13 residues. Trimming cost V 5 bases and J 6 bases; bases outside gene matches: 6. The CDR3 DNA follows: TGTGCCAGCAGCCCGGACAGGCTGGCTGAAGCTTTCTTT. This gives the protein CASSPDRLAEAFF. Full variable domain (rest looked up from reference TRBV7-3 and TRBJ1-1): GAGVSQTPSNKVTEKGKYVELRCDPISGHTALYWYRQSLGQGPEFLIYFQGTGAADDSGLPNDRFFAVRPEGSVSTLKIQRTERGDSAVYLCASSPDRLAEAFFGQGTRLTVV.

The chain is built from TRBV5-1 and TRBJ2-2; 9 nucleotides match TRBD1. The CDR3 is made up of 15 amino acids. Germline CDR1 SGHRS, CDR2 YFSETQ. With V trimmed by 2 bases and J by 5 bases, 4 bases remained unmatched. The DNA for the CDR3 is TGCGCCAGCAGCTTAACTGGACAGGGGACCGGGGAGCTGTTTTTT. Its translation: CASSLTGQGTGELFF.

This chain connects TRBV9 to TRBJ1-4; perhaps TRBD1 as D (5 bases). Germline assignment: CDR1 SGDLS and CDR2 YYNGEE. V was clipped by 1 base and J by 4 bases, with 14 bases between them. The CDR3 runs to 16 residues. The CDR3 nucleotides are TGTGCCAGCAGCGTAACCGGGGGTCCCTTTAATGAAAAACTGTTTTTT. Amino acid sequence: CASSVTGGPFNEKLFF.